This TCR beta chain comes out of a study of blood T cell repertoires in COVID-19. After removal of 6 bases from V and 10 bases from J, the junction contained 8 bases not matched to a gene. The CDR3 extends over 13 amino acids. Repertoires were generated with immunoSEQ multiplex PCR, while TCRdb's copy carries only in-frame clones and drops some. The repertoire consists of 60,000 to 85,000 clones, with 75% to 85% occurring once and the leading ten covering 6.3%. The rearrangement joins TRBV12-3 or TRBV12-4 to TRBJ2-1; 8 nucleotides match TRBD1. This TCR was recovered from a woman in her fifties or sixties with acute or convalescent COVID-19. The sample taken for sequencing was peripheral blood. The DNA of the CDR3 is TGTGCCAGCAGACCCACGACAGGGGTCGAGCAGTTCTTC. Translated, it gives CASRPTTGVEQFF.